This T cell receptor (beta chain) was sequenced for a study of Tregs in tolerant kidney transplant recipients (dated by TCRdb to between 2018 and 2020). Some background on the complete study: The transplants used related donors along with nonmyeloablative bone marrow transplantation, and in the human trials mixed chimerism was transient. The study used TCRbeta sequencing to identify donor-specific regulatory T cells before combined kidney and bone marrow transplantation, then tracked those cells after transplant. General study outcomes and caveats: PCR primers changed over time for some patients, so nucleotide-level comparison across those patients' samples was not possible. Expanding Tregs with activated donor B cells appeared to identify the most biologically relevant and donor-specific TCRbeta repertoire. The study was limited by small patient numbers, and the findings need validation in larger populations and under other immunosuppression protocols. In tolerant patients, the expansion of donor-specific Tregs was greater than global Treg expansion, suggesting that the expansion was antigen-driven rather than nonspecific. Biological reproducibility was not examined directly, but technical replication error appeared to be minimal.

To note about this clone: This receptor's antigen is unknown. Qualities for individual bases were not recorded, and no much larger clone is one base off.

The time point label on this specimen signifies: blood sample drawn before combined kidney and bone marrow transplant. Unstimulated Tregs (CD4+CD25+CD127-), CD4+ non-Tregs (CD4+CD25-), CD4 and CD8 cells were FACS-sorted from thawed PBMCs. Several combined kidney and bone marrow transplant recipients from the ITN036ST trial were included as patients, and samples were available only from these trial subjects. Healthy control blood was processed to PBMCs by Ficoll density gradient and cryopreserved, and patient PBMCs were collected before and after transplant. Ends trimmed: V by 7 bases, J by 6 bases; bases unmatched to a gene: 9. Its CDR3 holds 16 amino acids, cysteine through phenylalanine. Only the CDR3 region is kept as DNA, spanning 48 bases read in frame from base 1. The germline V gene yields SGHNT for CDR1 and YENEEA for CDR2. For TCRbeta CDR3 sequencing, genomic DNA from the sorted cells was extracted using the QIAGEN DNeasy Blood and Tissue Kit. High-throughput TCRbeta CDR3 sequencing was carried out commercially through immunoSEQ, with PCR amplification with bias correction and internal controls included. As for how the authors treated the data: Unique productive TCRbeta sequences were defined by CDR3 nucleotide sequence where primers matched, otherwise by CDR3 amino acid sequence with Vbeta and Jbeta genes. To correct sorting error, sequences shared between sorted populations at a frequency ratio of 2:1 or less were removed; the rest were assigned to the higher population. A sequence was defined as donor-reactive if the sequence was expanded at least 5-fold in CFSE-low cells compared with unstimulated cells and had a frequency of at least 0.01% in CFSE-low cells. Repertoire divergence was quantified by Jensen-Shannon divergence using the top 100 TCRbeta sequences ranked by frequency. For samples with multiple sequencing runs, sorting error was corrected separately for each run before the runs were pooled. TCRdb's version of the immuneACCESS table is confined to in-frame rearrangements and falls short of the full clone set. An unresolved V gene accounts for under half of the shortfall where checked; the remainder is of unknown origin. D and trimming were read from the DNA, whereas the V and J calls and clone size are those reported in that table. This sample lists 85,000 to 100,000 clones; roughly 93% were detected once. The biggest ten clones account for 0.46% of the sample.

Sequenced here: CD4+ T cells from blood, sampled before the transplant. This TCR derives from a human donor who received a combined kidney and bone marrow transplant. Recombination joined TRBV11-3 with TRBJ2-2; 12 central bases correspond to TRBD2. The CDR3 amino acid sequence is: CASTDRTSGKSGELFF. The sequenced DNA: TGTGCCAGCACCGACAGGACTAGCGGGAAATCCGGGGAGCTGTTTTTT. This CDR3, with the reference TRBV11-3 and TRBJ2-2 proteins standing in past its ends, gives the full variable domain EAGVVQSPRYKIIEKKQPVAFWCNPISGHNTLYWYLQNLGQGPELLIRYENEEAVDDSQLPKDRFSAERLKGVDSTLKIQPAELGDSAVYLCASTDRTSGKSGELFFGEGSRLTVL.